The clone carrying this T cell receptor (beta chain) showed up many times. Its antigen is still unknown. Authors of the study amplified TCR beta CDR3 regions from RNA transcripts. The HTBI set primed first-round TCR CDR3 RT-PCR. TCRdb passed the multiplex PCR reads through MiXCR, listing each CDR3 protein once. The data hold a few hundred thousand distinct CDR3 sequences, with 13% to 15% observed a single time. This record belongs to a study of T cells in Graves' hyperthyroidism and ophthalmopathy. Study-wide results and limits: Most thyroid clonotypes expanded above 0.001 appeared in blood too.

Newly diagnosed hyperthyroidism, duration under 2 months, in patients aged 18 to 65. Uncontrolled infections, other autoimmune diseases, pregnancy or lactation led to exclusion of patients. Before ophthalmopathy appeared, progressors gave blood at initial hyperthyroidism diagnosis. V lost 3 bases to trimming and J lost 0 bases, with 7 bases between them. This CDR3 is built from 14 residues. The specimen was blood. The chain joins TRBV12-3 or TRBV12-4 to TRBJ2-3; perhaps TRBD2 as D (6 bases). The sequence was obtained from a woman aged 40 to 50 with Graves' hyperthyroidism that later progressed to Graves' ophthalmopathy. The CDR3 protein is CASSFAGSTDTQYF. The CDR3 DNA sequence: TGTGCCAGCAGTTTTGCGGGGAGCACAGATACGCAGTATTTT.